This T cell receptor (beta chain) was captured by sequencing in a study of T cells in Graves' hyperthyroidism and ophthalmopathy. In regard to this clonotype: No antigen is known for it.

Diagnosis of hyperthyroidism was new in patients aged 18 to 65, and its duration was under 2 months. Germline-derived CDR1 and CDR2 are SQVTM and ANQGSEA. V gave up 2 bases and J gave up 4 bases, with 8 bases separating them. This CDR3 has 12 amino acids. The TCR beta CDR3 regions underwent amplification using RNA transcripts as the source. RT-PCR in the first round (using the HTBI primer set) targeted the TCR CDR3. TCRdb itself ran the multiplex PCR reads through MiXCR, one entry per CDR3 protein. Of roughly 380,000 distinct CDR3 sequences detected, around 14% appear once; the ten largest clones hold approximately 10%. Regarding the study as a whole: Ophthalmopathy was model-predicted a median about 6 months pre-onset. Researchers found most expanded thyroid clonotypes above 0.001 in blood as well. Ophthalmopathy stood apart from stable hyperthyroidism in a 13 V-J model.

This receptor was taken from a woman in her fifties or sixties with Graves' hyperthyroidism. Material for sequencing was blood. The chain employs TRBV29-1 and TRBJ1-1, with D unclear. CDR3 nucleotides: TGCAGCGTTGAATCCTCGCCCACTGAAGCTTTCTTT. It encodes CSVESSPTEAFF.